These 32 T cell receptor beta chains originate from one sample sequenced in a study of T-cell memory formation after mild COVID-19. TCRdb re-called the 5' RACE reads with MiXCR, one entry per CDR3 protein. This table holds about 82,000 distinct CDR3 sequences, around an eighth found once. Sequenced sample: PBMCs or a T cell subset sorted from them (not recorded which). The receptors come from an adult woman who had mild COVID-19 (a few samples of this study predate the infection). Cell type and time point are not known.

The chain carries TRBV6-5 and TRBJ1-1, with 7 bases aligning to TRBD1. The CDR3 sequence is 13 residues long. CDR1 and CDR2 (germline): MNHEY, SVGAGI. The J segment lost 4 bases and the V segment lost 6 bases, leaving 5 bases of the junction unmatched. The CDR3 reads CASRPDRSTEAFF. CDR3 coding DNA: TGTGCCAGCAGACCGGACAGGAGCACTGAAGCTTTCTTT.

This clonotype was seen a few times. This sequence joins TRBV29-1 and TRBJ2-3, with D tentatively TRBD1 or TRBD2 (6 bases each). Germline V gives CDR1 SQVTM, CDR2 ANQGSEA. The CDR3 length is 15 residues. V was clipped by 1 base and J by 13 bases, with 24 bases between them. The CDR3 DNA is TGCAGCGTTGAAGGCGGAGGGGGGCCCGATCGGATCGAGTATTTT. It translates to CSVEGGGGPDRIEYF.

A few counts support this clonotype. This chain links TRBV7-9 with TRBJ1-3; 8 nucleotides line up with TRBD1. CDR1 is SEHNR, CDR2 FQNEAQ, per germline (reference sequence). This CDR3 spans 13 amino acids. The CDR3 DNA reads TGTGCTTACCTGGACAGGGCTGGAAACACCATATATTTT. The encoded protein is CAYLDRAGNTIYF. The full variable domain, completed using reference TRBV7-9 and TRBJ1-3, is DTGVSQNPRHKITKRGQNVTFRCDPISEHNRLYWYRQTLGQGPEFLTYFQNEAQLEKSRLLSDRFSAERPKGSFSTLEIQRTEQGDSAMYLCAYLDRAGNTIYFGEGSWLTVV.

This clonotype was counted ten times or more. The chain employs TRBV29-1 and TRBJ2-3; the D gene could be TRBD1 or TRBD2 (5 bases each). Germline loops: CDR1 SQVTM, CDR2 ANQGSEA. CDR3 size: 15 residues. Trimming pared 3 bases from V and 0 bases from J, leaving 13 bases between. The CDR3 coding sequence is TGCAGCGTTGAGAGAGGGGAGTCTAGCACAGATACGCAGTATTTT. Amino acids: CSVERGESSTDTQYF.

The chain couples TRBV29-1 to TRBJ2-5, with 7 bases identical to TRBD2. The CDR3 has 12 amino acids. Trimming at V came to 6 bases and at J to 5 bases, leaving 6 bases not matched to a gene. Germline V gene data show CDR1 as SQVTM and CDR2 as ANQGSEA. The CDR3 DNA sequence: TGCAGCGTAACCGGGACTACCGAGACCCAGTACTTC. This translates into CSVTGTTETQYF.

Only a few counts were recorded for this clonotype. V gene TRBV15 combines with J gene TRBJ1-1; weak D call: TRBD1 (6 bases). CDR3 length: 17 residues. Per the germline V gene, CDR1 is LNHNV and CDR2 is YYDKDF (reference sequence). V was pared by 2 bases and J by 3 bases, with 19 bases between. The chain's CDR3 is CATSRPQNRVFDTEAFF. CDR3 DNA sequence: TGTGCCACCAGCAGACCCCAAAACAGGGTCTTTGACACTGAAGCTTTCTTT. The entire variable domain, with the rest obtained from reference TRBV15 and TRBJ1-1, is as follows: DAMVIQNPRYQVTQFGKPVTLSCSQTLNHNVMYWYQQKSSQAPKLLFHYYDKDFNNEADTPDNFQSRRPNTSFCFLDIRSPGLGDTAMYLCATSRPQNRVFDTEAFFGQGTRLTVV.

This clonotype was detected a few times. The CDR3 is CSVQRGYGTDTQYF. CDR3 DNA sequence: TGCAGTGTCCAGCGGGGTTACGGCACAGATACGCAGTATTTT. This chain connects TRBV20-1 to TRBJ2-3; 7 bases fit TRBD2. The CDR3 runs 14 residues. J gave up 1 base and V 7 bases, and 8 bases lay outside the gene matches. Germline CDR1 and CDR2: DFQATT and SNEGSKA (reference sequence).

This clonotype was seen just once. J is TRBJ1-5 and V is TRBV20-1; TRBD1 matches at 8 bases. The CDR3 has 14 residues. The V segment lost 1 base and the J segment 8 bases; nucleotides outside the gene matches: 7. Germline-derived CDR1 and CDR2 are DFQATT and SNEGSKA (reference sequence). The DNA of the CDR3 is TGCAGTGCTAGAGGTGCAGGGGGCGCGGAGCCCCAGCATTTT. Its translation is CSARGAGGAEPQHF.

This chain uses TRBV20-1 with TRBJ1-1; D unresolved. V shed 3 bases and J shed 8 bases, with 7 bases lying between them. There are 10 residues in the CDR3. Germline loops: CDR1 DFQATT, CDR2 SNEGSKA (reference sequence). As DNA, the CDR3 is TGCAGTGCTAGTTGGGTGGAAGCTTTCTTT. Amino acids: CSASWVEAFF.

In the case of this clonotype: The junction differs from germline at one of its ends, possibly a read error. The chain employs TRBV6-6 and TRBJ1-1; a possible D gene is TRBD1 (5 bases). Germline CDR1 reads MNHNY; CDR2 reads SVGAGI (reference sequence). The CDR3 totals 12 residues. The DNA of the CDR3 is TGTGCCAGCAGTTACGGGGGTGTAGAAGATTTCTTT. Translated, it gives CASSYGGVEDFF.

The chain recombines TRBV12-3 or TRBV12-4 with TRBJ1-1; D is perhaps TRBD1 (5 bases). The CDR3 consists of 13 residues. The V gene lost 11 bases and the J gene lost 3 bases, with 16 bases spanning the gap. CDR3 protein: CASLVDKYTEAFF. The CDR3 region has the DNA TGTGCCTCCCTCGTGGACAAGTACACTGAAGCTTTCTTT.

This clonotype was found a few times. The chain employs TRBV24-1 and TRBJ2-5; D tentatively reads TRBD1 or TRBD2 (5 bases each). V was cut by 2 bases and J by 5 bases, with 5 bases left in between. CDR3 length: 12 residues. CDR1 is KGHDR, CDR2 SFDVKD, per germline. The CDR3 bases are TGTGCCACCAGTGATTGGGGGGAGACCCAGTACTTC. This translates into CATSDWGETQYF.

This clonotype was detected a few times. This chain connects TRBV9 to TRBJ2-7, with 8 bases matching TRBD2. CDR1 is SGDLS and CDR2 is YYNGEE in the germline V gene. V lost 1 base and J lost 5; bases outside the gene matches: 11. The CDR3 consists of 16 residues. CDR3 DNA sequence: TGTGCCAGCAGCGTACTGGGACTAGGCAGTTTGGACGAGCAGTACTTC. Protein: CASSVLGLGSLDEQYF.

This sequence joins TRBV12-3 or TRBV12-4 and TRBJ2-5, with 9 bases aligning to TRBD2. After removal of 5 bases from V and 5 bases from J, the junction contained 3 bases not matched to a gene. The length of the CDR3 is 13 residues. CDR3 sequence: CASSPSGTETQYF. CDR3 nucleotide sequence: TGTGCCAGCAGTCCTAGCGGGACGGAGACCCAGTACTTC.

V gene TRBV5-4 combines with J gene TRBJ2-3; tentative D call: TRBD2 (6 bases). Trimming took 4 bases from V and 5 from J, leaving 32 bases between them. In germline, CDR1 is SGHNT, CDR2 YYREEE (reference sequence). The CDR3 runs 20 residues. The CDR3 sequence is CASSPSDTQVYSLRRDTQYF. DNA of the CDR3: TGTGCCAGCAGCCCTAGCGACACGCAGGTGTATTCCTTGAGGAGAGATACGCAGTATTTT.

This clonotype was seen more than once but under ten times. This chain uses TRBV9 with TRBJ1-1, with D possibly TRBD1 on 6 matching bases. Looked up from germline, CDR1 is SGDLS and CDR2 is YYNGEE. CDR3 size: 15 residues. The V gene lost 6 bases and the J gene lost 0 bases, with 15 bases spanning the gap. Here the CDR3 reads CASTSGGHLNTEAFF. DNA of the CDR3: TGTGCCAGCACCTCTGGGGGACACCTGAACACTGAAGCTTTCTTT.

In this sample, this clonotype turned up many times. V is TRBV29-1 and J is TRBJ2-7; the D gene could be TRBD1 or TRBD2 (6 bases each). CDR1 SQVTM and CDR2 ANQGSEA come from the germline V gene. V was pared by 0 bases and J by 3 bases, with 15 bases between. The CDR3 length is 15 residues. CDR3 loop: CSVEDSQRGHYEQYF. CDR3 bases: TGCAGCGTTGAAGATAGTCAACGGGGGCACTACGAGCAGTACTTC.

This clonotype was counted at least ten times. The chain uses TRBV3-1 and TRBJ2-1, with 9 bases lining up with TRBD1. Trimming removed 3 bases from V and 8 bases from J; junction bases left unmatched: 8. The CDR3 length is 15 residues. CDR1 is LGHDT and CDR2 is YNNKEL in the germline V gene (reference sequence). CDR3 sequence reads: CASSHGQGLVDEQFF. CDR3 nucleotide sequence: TGTGCCAGCAGCCACGGACAGGGGCTTGTGGATGAGCAGTTCTTC.

The chain employs TRBV5-1 and TRBJ2-1; D possibly corresponds to TRBD2 (5 bases). There are 16 residues in the CDR3. Germline V CDR1 and CDR2: SGHRS, YFSETQ. Trimming cost V 1 base and J 0 bases, with 11 bases left between them. This CDR3 is CASSLFGMGSYNEQFF. The DNA for the CDR3 is TGCGCCAGCAGCTTGTTCGGGATGGGCTCCTACAATGAGCAGTTCTTC. Full variable domain (rest looked up from reference TRBV5-1 and TRBJ2-1): KAGVTQTPRYLIKTRGQQVTLSCSPISGHRSVSWYQQTPGQGLQFLFEYFSETQRNKGNFPGRFSGRQFSNSRSEMNVSTLELGDSALYLCASSLFGMGSYNEQFFGPGTRLTVL.

V usage is TRBV7-2 and J usage is TRBJ2-1, with TRBD1 matching 7 bases. CDR3 length: 12 amino acids. V lost 10 bases, J lost 8 bases, and 8 bases stayed unmatched. The germline V gene has CDR1 SGHTA and CDR2 FQGNSA. CDR3 coding DNA: TGTGCCATCGTAACAGGGGCCTATGAGCAGTTCTTC. As protein: CAIVTGAYEQFF.

There are a few counts of this clonotype. The chain links TRBV27 to TRBJ1-5; D remains unclear. The CDR3 loop spans 13 amino acids. The V end was cut by 5 bases, the J end by 4 bases, with 9 bases between. Germline loops: CDR1 MNHEY, CDR2 SMNVEV (reference sequence). CDR3 protein: CASSAVLNQPQHF. The CDR3 DNA sequence: TGTGCCAGCAGTGCCGTTTTGAATCAGCCCCAGCATTTT.

The chain recombines TRBV19 with TRBJ1-2; 10 nucleotides line up with TRBD1. V lost 10 bases and J lost 8; bases outside the gene matches: 16. The germline gives CDR1 LNHDA, CDR2 SQIVND (reference sequence). The CDR3 covers 15 residues. The CDR3 DNA follows: TGTGCCACCAGGCAGGGGCGCGGGACAGGGGACGGCTACACCTTC. Translated, it gives CATRQGRGTGDGYTF. The whole variable domain, filled in from reference TRBV19 and TRBJ1-2, reads DGGITQSPKYLFRKEGQNVTLSCEQNLNHDAMYWYRQDPGQGLRLIYYSQIVNDFQKGDIAEGYSVSREKKESFPLTVTSAQKNPTAFYLCATRQGRGTGDGYTFGSGTRLTVV.

J is TRBJ1-1 and V is TRBV20-1; D is unclear. The CDR3 has 18 residues. Between the trimmed V and J ends, which lost 1 base and 1 base, there was a span of 22 bases. Germline-derived CDR1 and CDR2 are DFQATT and SNEGSKA (reference sequence). For the CDR3, the DNA is TGCAGTGCTAGAGGTCTAGGGCAGGAGAAAATTCAGAACACTGAAGCTTTCTTT. This sequence encodes CSARGLGQEKIQNTEAFF.

The gene calls are TRBV6-6 and TRBJ2-7, with 11 positions matching TRBD2. J was trimmed by 5 bases and V by 0 bases; bases with no gene match: 12. The CDR3 spans 18 residues. Germline-derived CDR1 and CDR2 are MNHNY and SVGAGI (reference sequence). CDR3 loop: CASSYSSLTTSGMDEQYF. The DNA of the CDR3 is TGTGCCAGCAGTTACTCCTCCCTCACGACTAGCGGGATGGACGAGCAGTACTTC.

The rearrangement joins TRBV9 to TRBJ2-3; D not certain. Germline V lookup: CDR1 SGDLS, CDR2 YYNGEE. This CDR3 is 14 amino acids long. Between the trimmed V and J ends, which lost 0 bases and 3 bases, there was a span of 8 bases. Here the CDR3 reads CASSVEGRTDTQYF. The CDR3 nucleotides are TGTGCCAGCAGCGTAGAGGGAAGAACAGATACGCAGTATTTT.

This rearrangement joins TRBV2 to TRBJ2-5; 9 bases fit TRBD2. The CDR3 runs to 15 residues. V shed 4 bases, J shed 1 base, and the junction held 4 bases outside the gene matches. Germline-derived CDR1 and CDR2 are SNHLY and FYNNEI. The CDR3 protein is CASSADSGGQETQYF. In nucleotides, the CDR3 is TGTGCCAGCAGTGCCGATAGCGGGGGCCAAGAGACCCAGTACTTC. The whole variable domain, remainder taken from reference TRBV2 and TRBJ2-5, is EPEVTQTPSHQVTQMGQEVILRCVPISNHLYFYWYRQILGQKVEFLVSFYNNEISEKSEIFDDQFSVERPDGSNFTLKIRSTKLEDSAMYFCASSADSGGQETQYFGPGTRLLVL.

V is TRBV7-9 and J is TRBJ1-2; TRBD1 matches at 7 bases. The CDR3 loop spans 16 amino acids. J gave up 5 bases and V 4 bases, and 13 bases lay outside the gene matches. Germline assignment: CDR1 SEHNR and CDR2 FQNEAQ (reference sequence). CDR3 DNA sequence: TGTGCCAGCAGCTCCAGTCGAGTCACAGGGGTTTATGGCTACACCTTC. The encoded protein is CASSSSRVTGVYGYTF.

V is TRBV7-8 and J is TRBJ2-7; 10 bases align to TRBD2. Per the germline V gene, CDR1 is SGHVS and CDR2 is FQNEAQ. This CDR3 contains 14 residues. The ends lost 4 bases at V and 2 bases at J; junction bases unmatched: 2. The CDR3 reads CASSSGLAAYEQYF. DNA of the CDR3: TGTGCCAGCAGCTCCGGACTAGCGGCCTACGAGCAGTACTTC.

This sequence joins TRBV4-1 and TRBJ2-3; TRBD1 aligns across 7 bases. Looked up from germline, CDR1 is MGHRA and CDR2 is YSYEKL. Trimming cost V 7 bases and J 1 base; bases outside gene matches: 8. The CDR3 is made up of 15 amino acids. The CDR3 DNA sequence: TGCGCCAGCATGGGTGAGGGGGCGGGCACAGATACGCAGTATTTT. It yields the protein CASMGEGAGTDTQYF.

The chain recombines TRBV7-6 with TRBJ1-6; 8 bases agree with TRBD1. V shed 4 bases and J 7 bases; nucleotides not matched to a gene: 3. CDR1 is SGHVS and CDR2 is FNYEAQ in the germline V gene. This CDR3 spans 14 amino acids. This CDR3 is CASSSGTGNSPLHF. The CDR3 nucleotides read TGTGCCAGCAGCTCCGGGACAGGAAATTCACCCCTCCACTTT.

This chain connects TRBV11-3 to TRBJ2-3; D perhaps matches TRBD2 (7 bases). Per germline, CDR1 SGHNT and CDR2 YENEEA. V lost 3 bases and J 6 bases, leaving 25 bases between the germline ends. The CDR3 loop spans 18 amino acids. CDR3 amino acids: CASSFLGASGRVADTQYF. In DNA, the CDR3 is TGTGCCAGCAGCTTCCTGGGGGCCTCGGGGAGGGTGGCTGATACGCAGTATTTT.

J is TRBJ2-5 and V is TRBV12-3 or TRBV12-4; TRBD2 matches 9 bases. Losses at the gene ends were 7 bases for V and 7 bases for J; bases not matched to a gene: 13. This CDR3 is 15 amino acids long. This CDR3 reads CASNLAGALSGTQYF. The CDR3 DNA reads as TGTGCCAGCAACTTAGCGGGGGCACTTTCCGGGACCCAGTACTTC.